A single sample gave rise to the 21 T cell receptor beta chains below, sequenced in a study of OX40 agonist ivuxolimab in advanced cancers. The protocol was immunoSEQ multiplex PCR, while the TCRdb copy is restricted to in-frame clones and leaves out a portion. Here the sample spans tens of thousands of clones, around 90% being singletons. The sequencing used CD4+ or CD8+ T cells sorted from blood, collected in a trial of the OX40 agonist ivuxolimab. These receptors all come from an adult with an advanced solid tumor such as melanoma, head and neck, liver or kidney cancer.

The chain recombines TRBV19 with TRBJ2-1; D uncertain. This CDR3 is 11 amino acids long. Germline V lookup: CDR1 LNHDA, CDR2 SQIVND (reference sequence). V lost 3 bases, J lost 8 bases, and 5 bases lay in between. The CDR3 here is CASSIHHEQFF. The CDR3 DNA follows: TGTGCCAGTAGTATTCACCATGAGCAGTTCTTC. Full variable domain (rest looked up from reference TRBV19 and TRBJ2-1): DGGITQSPKYLFRKEGQNVTLSCEQNLNHDAMYWYRQDPGQGLRLIYYSQIVNDFQKGDIAEGYSVSREKKESFPLTVTSAQKNPTAFYLCASSIHHEQFFGPGTRLTVL.

This chain joins TRBV11-1 and TRBJ2-1, with 9 bases aligning to TRBD2. V lost 1 base, J lost 7 bases, and 5 bases stayed unmatched. CDR1 is SGHAT and CDR2 is FQDESV in the germline V gene (reference sequence). The CDR3 totals 15 residues. The CDR3 spells CASSLGLAVRNEQFF. The CDR3 bases are TGTGCCAGCAGCTTAGGACTAGCGGTTCGAAATGAGCAGTTCTTC.

The chain links TRBV2 to TRBJ2-2; D is possibly TRBD1 (6 bases). Germline-derived CDR1 and CDR2 are SNHLY and FYNNEI. The CDR3 contains 14 residues. Trimming took off 6 bases at V and 5 bases at J, with 13 bases between the two ends. The CDR3 bases are TGTGCCAGCAGACCCGGGACACCTACCGGGGAGCTGTTTTTT. Translated: CASRPGTPTGELFF.

The rearrangement links TRBV30 to TRBJ2-7; the D gene is possibly TRBD2 (6 bases). Per the germline V gene, CDR1 is GTSNPN and CDR2 is SVGIG (reference sequence). CDR3 length: 13 residues. V lost 2 bases and J 0 bases, leaving 8 bases between the germline ends. The CDR3 protein is CAWSSGSSYEQYF. The CDR3 nucleotides are TGTGCCTGGAGTTCCGGGAGCTCCTACGAGCAGTACTTC.

This clone was counted once. The V gene is TRBV13, the J gene TRBJ2-2; D possibly corresponds to TRBD1 (5 bases). The CDR3 length is 15 residues. V lost 0 bases and J 1 base, leaving 6 bases between the germline ends. In germline, CDR1 is PRHDT, CDR2 FYEKMQ (reference sequence). Here the CDR3 reads CASSLGQGNTGELFF. In nucleotides, the CDR3 is TGTGCCAGCAGCTTAGGTCAGGGGAACACCGGGGAGCTGTTTTTT.

The chain employs TRBV5-1 and TRBJ2-1; a weak D match, TRBD2 (5 bases). Germline V gene data show CDR1 as SGHRS and CDR2 as YFSETQ. V dropped 7 bases and J dropped 9 bases, with 17 bases sitting between them. The CDR3 runs 13 residues. The DNA of the CDR3 is TGCGCCAGCCACACGGACGGGATGGGTGAGCAGTTCTTC. Protein sequence: CASHTDGMGEQFF.

The chain combines TRBV6-6 with TRBJ2-7; D remains ambiguous. CDR3 length: 12 amino acids. The germline V gene encodes CDR1 MNHNY and CDR2 SVGAGI (reference sequence). Trimming removed 4 bases from V and 6 bases from J, with 10 bases in between. The DNA for the CDR3 is TGTGCCAGCAGTTTTTCAGAAGGCGAGCAGTACTTC. Translated, it gives CASSFSEGEQYF.

The chain couples TRBV4-3 to TRBJ1-4, with TRBD1 matching 7 bases. Germline V gene data show CDR1 as LGHNA and CDR2 as YSLEER. J lost 11 bases, V lost 0 bases, and 6 bases had no gene match. This CDR3 is built from 14 residues. The CDR3 DNA follows: TGCGCCAGCAGCCAAGACACAGGGGCCGCCAAACTGTTTTTT. Encoded protein: CASSQDTGAAKLFF.

V usage is TRBV7-2 and J usage is TRBJ1-2, with no clear D. The CDR3 has 12 amino acids. Trimming removed 6 bases at V and 8 bases at J, with 13 bases between. Germline-derived CDR1 and CDR2 are SGHTA and FQGNSA. The CDR3 sequence is CASSNRPSGYTF. Here the CDR3 DNA reads TGTGCCAGCAGTAATCGACCCAGCGGCTACACCTTC.

This CDR3 is CASRSGTGLYEQYF. In DNA, the CDR3 is TGTGCCAGTAGATCCGGGACAGGGCTCTACGAGCAGTACTTC. The chain carries TRBV19 and TRBJ2-7; 9 nucleotides match TRBD1. The CDR3 length is 14 residues. J was trimmed by 3 bases and V by 6 bases; bases with no gene match: 6. The germline CDR1 and CDR2 sequences are LNHDA and SQIVND (reference sequence).

The V call is TRBV19, the J call TRBJ1-1; no clear D gene. Germline V gene data show CDR1 as LNHDA and CDR2 as SQIVND (reference sequence). The CDR3 length is 15 residues. V gave up 1 base and J gave up 5 bases, with 14 bases separating them. The CDR3 DNA follows: TGTGCCAGTAGTATAGGTAAGGCCCCTAGGACTGAAGCTTTCTTT. Translation gives CASSIGKAPRTEAFF.

A few counts support this clone. The chain is built from TRBV29-1 and TRBJ2-1; TRBD2 agrees at 10 bases. V was clipped by 2 bases and J by 8 bases; unmatched bases: 6. This CDR3 has 14 residues. Germline assignment: CDR1 SQVTM and CDR2 ANQGSEA. CDR3 nucleotide sequence: TGCAGCGTTGAACCTAGCGGGAGACCGTATGAGCAGTTCTTC. The encoded protein is CSVEPSGRPYEQFF.

The chain recombines TRBV5-4 with TRBJ2-7; 8 positions agree with TRBD2. The germline gives CDR1 SGHNT, CDR2 YYREEE (reference sequence). The CDR3 has 13 amino acids. V lost 4 bases, J lost 5 bases, and 5 bases stayed unmatched. Written as DNA, the CDR3 is TGTGCCAGCAGCCAAGAACTAGCGGACGAGCAGTACTTC. It specifies CASSQELADEQYF.

The chain is built from TRBV7-2 and TRBJ1-2, with no clear D. Trimming pared 5 bases from V and 2 bases from J, leaving 18 bases between. The CDR3 totals 16 residues. Per germline, CDR1 SGHTA and CDR2 FQGNSA. The CDR3 coding sequence is TGTGCCAGCAGCCCTTATATGTGGGGTTTAAACTATGGCTACACCTTC. It encodes CASSPYMWGLNYGYTF.

This clone was found once. V and J are TRBV7-8 and TRBJ2-2, with 11 bases lining up with TRBD1. Trimming at V came to 5 bases and at J to 7 bases, leaving 6 bases not matched to a gene. The CDR3 totals 15 residues. The germline V gene encodes CDR1 SGHVS and CDR2 FQNEAQ. The CDR3 region has the DNA TGTGCCAGCAGCCGGACAGGGGGCACCATCGGGGAGCTGTTTTTT. Residues: CASSRTGGTIGELFF.

This chain joins TRBV4-2 and TRBJ2-1, with 16 bases that match TRBD2. Losses at the gene ends were 3 bases for V and 7 bases for J; bases not matched to a gene: 9. The CDR3 consists of 18 residues. Germline CDR1 is LGHNA and CDR2 is YNFKEQ. The CDR3 DNA reads TGTGCCAGCAGCCAGCAAGGGACTAGCGGGAGGGCATGGAATGAGCAGTTCTTC. Translated: CASSQQGTSGRAWNEQFF.

The chain recombines TRBV29-1 with TRBJ2-5, with TRBD2 matching over 13 bases. Germline trimming cut 2 bases from V and 1 base from J; bases unmatched to any gene: 4. Germline V gene lookup returns CDR1 SQVTM and CDR2 ANQGSEA. CDR3 length: 16 residues. The CDR3 reads CSVELTSGRFQETQYF. The CDR3 coding sequence is TGCAGCGTTGAACTGACTAGCGGGAGGTTCCAAGAGACCCAGTACTTC.

The genes are TRBV27 and TRBJ2-7, with D possibly TRBD2 on 6 matching bases. V gave up 6 bases and J gave up 3 bases, with 12 bases separating them. The V gene's germline CDR1 is MNHEY and CDR2 SMNVEV (reference sequence). The CDR3 contains 13 residues. The CDR3 region is CASRGGGGYEQYF. CDR3 in DNA: TGTGCCAGCAGGGGGGGAGGTGGCTACGAGCAGTACTTC.

This clone was recorded a few times. The chain joins TRBV7-8 to TRBJ2-5; 7 bases fit TRBD2. V shed 5 bases and J 0 bases; nucleotides not matched to a gene: 6. The CDR3 has 15 amino acids. CDR1 is SGHVS, CDR2 FQNEAQ, per germline. CDR3: CASSRSGSYQETQYF. For the CDR3, the DNA is TGTGCCAGCAGCCGTAGCGGGTCGTACCAAGAGACCCAGTACTTC.

V is TRBV21-1 and J is TRBJ2-1. TRBV21-1 is shown as a pseudogene. The CDR3 consists of 16 residues. Here the CDR3 DNA reads TGTGCCAGCAGCAAATGGAAGAAGGGACGAAACAATGAGCAGTTCTTC. Its protein product is CASSKWKKGRNNEQFF.

The chain joins TRBV9 to TRBJ2-3; D may be TRBD1 (6 bases). In germline, CDR1 is SGDLS, CDR2 YYNGEE. The CDR3 sequence is 15 residues long. The V gene lost 0 bases and the J gene lost 2 bases, with 10 bases spanning the gap. The CDR3: CASSVDTGITDTQYF. The CDR3 DNA is TGTGCCAGCAGCGTAGACACAGGGATCACAGATACGCAGTATTTT.